The clone carrying this TCR beta chain appeared many times. Antigen unknown. Germline V gives CDR1 SGHTA, CDR2 FQGNSA. The CDR3 is 15 residues long. V dropped 6 bases and J dropped 6; count of bases not matched to a gene: 8. The data were taken from a study of regulatory T cells in long-lasting Graves disease. Whole-study results and caveats: The sample size was small, and this may have reduced accuracy. A greater number of public clonotypes (under 3,000) was shared by persistent patients than by new patients (around 960).

Time point of the sample: newly diagnosed GD, antithyroid drugs for less than 3 months. TCR sequences were obtained from RNA taken from PBMCs. Library construction for TCR beta used iRepertoire HTBI primers and Arm-PCR of CDR3 regions. TCRdb ran MiXCR on the multiplex PCR reads and lists one entry per CDR3 protein. This sample has approximately 310,000 distinct CDR3 sequences, with 15% to 20% found just once. Sample: peripheral blood mononuclear cells (PBMCs), taken at new diagnosis, from a patient treated with antithyroid drugs. The source is a female donor with Graves disease. The rearrangement joins TRBV7-2 to TRBJ2-3, with 11 bases aligning to TRBD2. This CDR3 reads CASSLTSGGMDTQYF. The CDR3 nucleotides are TGTGCCAGCAGTCTAACTAGCGGGGGCATGGATACGCAGTATTTT.